This T cell receptor beta chain was retrieved from a study of technical replicates of blood from several donors. The assay was immunoSEQ multiplex PCR, and TCRdb's table has in-frame clones only and misses some. There are 75,000 to 95,000 clones in the sample; around 92% occur only once, and around 0.3% lies in the top ten. Material for sequencing was T cells isolated from PBMCs. The source of this sequence is a human donor in good health.

CDR3 in DNA: TGTGCCAGTAGTATGGCAGGGGACTACGAGCAGTACTTC. It translates to CASSMAGDYEQYF. The V and J genes are TRBV19 and TRBJ2-7, with D possibly TRBD1 on 6 matching bases. Trimming pared 3 bases from V and 3 bases from J, leaving 9 bases between. CDR1 and CDR2 (germline): LNHDA, SQIVND (reference sequence). This CDR3 has 13 residues.